This is a list of T cell receptor beta chains from one sample in a study of T cell responses to AZD1222 COVID-19 vaccine. Profiled with immunoSEQ multiplex PCR; TCRdb holds only in-frame clones, not every one. This sample has some 130,000 clones; 93% occur once, and the top ten carry roughly 0.9%. Specimen: peripheral blood, collected on day 0 of AZD1222 vaccination. The source of these receptors is an adult in good health. Both conserved end residues are part of each CDR3. The D gene is left open where the match is weak. Size is omitted from some rows. Given values are once, few, many or a class for expanded clones.

v_gene	abundance	j_gene	d_gene	CDR3nt	CDR3aa
TRBV18	-	TRBJ1-2	-	TGTGCCAGCTCACCCGGCGGTAACAGGGAGGTACCTGGCTACACCTTC	CASSPGGNREVPGYTF
TRBV27	-	TRBJ2-7	-	TGTGCCAGCAGCCCGACTAACTCCTACGAGCAGTACTTC	CASSPTNSYEQYF
TRBV27	-	TRBJ1-5	TRBD1	TGTGCCAGCAGTTTATTAGGACAGGGGCTAGGTCAGCCCCAGCATTTT	CASSLLGQGLGQPQHF
TRBV6-5	-	TRBJ1-1	-	TGTGCCAGCAGCCACGGGACACTGAACACTGAAGCTTTCTTT	CASSHGTLNTEAFF
TRBV11-1	-	TRBJ2-7	-	TGTGCCAGCAGCTTGGAGGGGACCACCTACGAGCAGTACTTC	CASSLEGTTYEQYF
TRBV7-9	-	TRBJ2-3	-	TGTGCCAGCAGCTTACTGAGGAGTTTGGGAGATACGCAGTATTTT	CASSLLRSLGDTQYF
TRBV6-5	-	TRBJ1-4	TRBD1	TGTGCCAGCAGCCGACAGGGGGCGCTTGGGGAAAAACTGTTTTTT	CASSRQGALGEKLFF
TRBV6-5	-	TRBJ1-1	TRBD1	TGTGCCAGCAGTACCAGGACAGGTACTACCCGGGGAGCTTTCTTT	CASSTRTGTTRGAFF
TRBV5-6	-	TRBJ1-3	-	TGTGCCAGCATACAAGCCGGACTGACGGGAAACACCATATATTTT	CASIQAGLTGNTIYF
TRBV27	-	TRBJ2-4	-	TGTGCCAGCAGTCCGGGGCTCCTAGCCAAAAACATTCAGTACTTC	CASSPGLLAKNIQYF
TRBV5-1	-	TRBJ2-1	TRBD2	TGCGCCAGCAGCTTGTGGGCGGGGGGCAACAATGAGCAGTTCTTC	CASSLWAGGNNEQFF
TRBV5-1	-	TRBJ1-4	-	TGCGCCAGCAGCTTGAGTGAATTCCAGGGCCTAAATGAAAAACTGTTTTTT	CASSLSEFQGLNEKLFF
TRBV3-1/TRBV3-2	-	TRBJ2-1	TRBD2	TGTGCCAGCAGCCAAGATCCGACTAGCGGGGGGTCCTCCTACAATGAGCAGTTCTTC	CASSQDPTSGGSSYNEQFF
TRBV29-1	-	TRBJ1-2	-	TGCAGCGTTGCCAGCTATGGCTACACCTTC	CSVASYGYTF
TRBV7-9	-	TRBJ2-7	-	TGTGCCAGCAGCGGGGACTTCTACGAGCAGTACTTC	CASSGDFYEQYF
TRBV5-1	once	TRBJ1-4	-	TGCGCCAGCAGCCGAGAGATGCACGCAACTAATGAAAAACTGTTTTTT	CASSREMHATNEKLFF
TRBV5-5	-	TRBJ1-6	-	TGTGCCAGCAGCTACGGGACTGCTAGGAGCTCCTATAATTCACCCCTCCACTTT	CASSYGTARSSYNSPLHF
TRBV4-2	-	TRBJ1-1	-	TGTGCCAGCAGCCAAGGCCCGGAAGGGGGCACTGAAGCTTTCTTT	CASSQGPEGGTEAFF
TRBV19	-	TRBJ1-1	-	TGTGCCAGTAGTATCCCGGCTATGAACACTGAAGCTTTCTTT	CASSIPAMNTEAFF
TRBV18	once	TRBJ2-4	TRBD1	TGTGCCAGCTCCCTTCTCGCGTCAGGGGGCGCCCAAAACATTCAGTACTTC	CASSLLASGGAQNIQYF
TRBV6-5	once	TRBJ2-3	-	TGTGCCAGCACTTTAGACACAGATACGCAGTATTTT	CASTLDTDTQYF
TRBV6-5	-	TRBJ2-7	-	TGTGCCAGCGGTTTTCCGGGCCGATCCTACGAGCAGTACTTC	CASGFPGRSYEQYF
TRBV27	-	TRBJ1-1	TRBD1	TGTGCCAGCAGTTTAAGTTGGCAGGGGGCGCGGTGGAGGGCTTTCTTT	CASSLSWQGARWRAFF
TRBV9	-	TRBJ2-7	-	TGTGCCAGCAGCGTAGGTGGGGGGCCGCAAAGCGAGCAGTACTTC	CASSVGGGPQSEQYF
TRBV7-7	-	TRBJ2-5	-	TGTGCCAGCAGCTTTGGGCTAGACCAAGAGACCCAGTACTTC	CASSFGLDQETQYF
TRBV5-1	-	TRBJ1-1	-	TGCGCCAGCAGAGCAGGGCCCCACATCACTGAAGCTTTCTTT	CASRAGPHITEAFF
TRBV7-9	-	TRBJ1-3	TRBD1	TGTGCCAGCAGCCCGGGACAGTATGGTGGAAACACCATATATTTT	CASSPGQYGGNTIYF
TRBV18	-	TRBJ1-4	-	TGTGCCAGCTCACCAAGTCCGGGTGCAACTAATGAAAAACTGTTTTTT	CASSPSPGATNEKLFF
TRBV5-5	-	TRBJ1-1	-	TGTGCCAGCAGCTTCTCCGAGTTCGTTGACACTGAAGCTTTCTTT	CASSFSEFVDTEAFF